The 32 T cell receptor beta chains below were found in one sample sequenced in a study of T-cell memory formation after mild COVID-19. TCRdb processed the 5' RACE reads anew with MiXCR; each CDR3 protein has one entry. The repertoire consists of about 39,000 distinct CDR3 sequences, with 5.5% to 7% occurring once and the leading ten covering 0.8% to 1%. What was sequenced was PBMCs or a T cell subset sorted from them (not recorded which). These receptors came from an adult who had mild COVID-19 (a few samples of this study predate the infection). Cell type and time point are not known.

The table lists this clonotype with a count of one. The rearrangement uses TRBV10-3 and TRBJ1-4, with 9 bases aligning to TRBD1. Germline V gives CDR1 ENHRY, CDR2 SYGVKD. With 3 bases clipped from V and 7 bases from J, the junction kept 3 bases outside the gene matches. CDR3 length: 14 amino acids. CDR3 protein: CAISDGTGSEKLFF. The CDR3 DNA sequence: TGTGCCATCAGTGACGGGACAGGGAGTGAAAAACTGTTTTTT.

This clonotype has more than one count but fewer than ten. V and J are TRBV12-3 or TRBV12-4 and TRBJ1-1; D remains ambiguous. This CDR3 comprises 13 residues. With 5 bases removed from V and 1 base from J, the gap between germline ends came to 8 bases. The CDR3 region has the DNA TGTGCCAGCAGTCCACGGGGGAACACTGAAGCTTTCTTT. Translating gives CASSPRGNTEAFF.

This clonotype has ten or more counts. V usage is TRBV7-2 and J usage is TRBJ2-7; TRBD2 might be the D (7 bases). Germline V CDR1 and CDR2: SGHTA, FQGNSA. The CDR3 is made up of 14 amino acids. Trimming pared 3 bases from V and 2 bases from J, leaving 11 bases between. The CDR3 sequence: CASSFGEGAYEQYF. The CDR3 nucleotides read TGTGCCAGCAGCTTTGGGGAGGGGGCCTACGAGCAGTACTTC.

This clonotype was picked up many times. This chain uses TRBV27 with TRBJ2-7; D is possibly TRBD1 (5 bases). Trimming cost V 1 base and J 4 bases, with 20 bases left between them. The CDR3 consists of 17 residues. Germline values: CDR1 MNHEY, CDR2 SMNVEV (reference sequence). This chain's CDR3 is CASSLFKGIPPSYEQYF. For the CDR3, the DNA is TGTGCCAGCAGTTTATTTAAGGGGATCCCCCCCTCGTACGAGCAGTACTTC.

This clonotype showed up many times. The V gene is TRBV15, the J gene TRBJ2-3, with D possibly being TRBD2 (6 bases). Trimming took 5 bases from V and 0 from J, leaving 9 bases between them. The CDR3 contains 14 residues. In germline, CDR1 is LNHNV, CDR2 YYDKDF (reference sequence). CDR3 sequence: CATSLGGSTDTQYF. As DNA, the CDR3 is TGTGCCACCAGCCTCGGGGGTAGCACAGATACGCAGTATTTT.

This clonotype was counted ten times or more. The chain joins TRBV10-3 to TRBJ2-1; TRBD2 matches 12 bases. Germline V gene sequence: CDR1 ENHRY, CDR2 SYGVKD. V trimming: 2 bases; J trimming: 4 bases; junction bases outside the gene matches: 3. The CDR3 loop spans 16 amino acids. Here the CDR3 reads CAISETGLAGYNEQFF. The CDR3 nucleotides are TGTGCCATCAGTGAGACAGGACTAGCGGGATACAATGAGCAGTTCTTC.

There are many counts of this clonotype. This chain connects TRBV29-1 to TRBJ1-4; D is unresolved. The CDR3 covers 12 residues. V lost 5 bases to trimming and J lost 3 bases, with 7 bases between them. Germline V gene lookup returns CDR1 SQVTM and CDR2 ANQGSEA. The CDR3 DNA follows: TGCAGCGTTCGGGATTCTAATGAAAAACTGTTTTTT. This encodes CSVRDSNEKLFF.

This clonotype was detected only once. The gene calls are TRBV7-3 and TRBJ2-1, with 10 nucleotides matching TRBD2. The better agreement between TRBJ2-7 and the DNA end casts doubt on the J call. Germline loops: CDR1 SGHTA, CDR2 FQGTGA. The CDR3 totals 14 residues. The CDR3 loop is CASSRTSGDYEQYF. The CDR3 DNA is TGTGCCAGCAGCCGGACTAGCGGAGACTACGAGCAGTACTTC.

This clonotype was counted at least ten times. V and J are TRBV5-1 and TRBJ2-5, with D maybe TRBD1 (6 bases). The CDR3 consists of 14 residues. The V end was cut by 1 base, the J end by 2 bases, with 9 bases between. Germline assignment: CDR1 SGHRS and CDR2 YFSETQ. The CDR3 spells CASSLYGTQETQYF. CDR3 DNA: TGCGCCAGCAGCTTGTATGGGACACAAGAGACCCAGTACTTC.

The sample holds many counts of this clonotype. The chain combines TRBV7-2 with TRBJ2-7, with 7 bases identical to TRBD1. The V and J ends lost 2 bases and 3 bases, in that order; junction bases with no gene match: 7. Germline CDR1 is SGHTA and CDR2 is FQGNSA. The CDR3 runs to 15 residues. CDR3 protein: CASSLSGTEYYEQYF. As DNA, the CDR3 is TGTGCCAGCAGCTTATCCGGGACAGAGTACTACGAGCAGTACTTC.

In this sample, this clonotype turned up a few times. The V and J genes are TRBV4-2 and TRBJ2-3; 7 bases are shared with TRBD2. The CDR3 loop spans 16 amino acids. V shed 0 bases and J 5 bases; nucleotides not matched to a gene: 8. Germline assignment: CDR1 LGHNA and CDR2 YNFKEQ. The DNA of the CDR3 is TGTGCCAGCAGCCAAGATAGGGCGGGAGCTAGAGATACGCAGTATTTT. It encodes CASSQDRAGARDTQYF.

This clonotype was seen repeatedly, ten times or more. The chain is built from TRBV2 and TRBJ2-1, with TRBD2 identical over 9 bases. The germline V gene has CDR1 SNHLY and CDR2 FYNNEI. The CDR3 length is 15 residues. V shed 7 bases, J shed 5 bases, and the junction held 9 bases outside the gene matches. CDR3 protein: CASTYSGRGNNEQFF. The CDR3 DNA follows: TGTGCCAGCACGTATAGCGGGAGAGGGAACAATGAGCAGTTCTTC.

In this sample, this clonotype turned up many times. This rearrangement joins TRBV29-1 to TRBJ1-1; a possible D gene is TRBD1 (6 bases). This CDR3 region has 13 residues. Germline V gene sequence: CDR1 SQVTM, CDR2 ANQGSEA. V dropped 4 bases and J dropped 6 bases, with 15 bases sitting between them. The CDR3: CSVGKGGFPEAFF. The CDR3 DNA reads TGCAGCGTTGGAAAGGGGGGGTTCCCTGAAGCTTTCTTT.

The chain couples TRBV5-1 to TRBJ2-1; D not resolved. The germline CDR1 and CDR2 sequences are SGHRS and YFSETQ. Trimming stripped 2 bases from V and 3 bases from J, with 12 bases between. The CDR3 length is 15 residues. For the CDR3, the DNA is TGCGCCAGCAGCTTTGGGGAATCGCACTACAATGAGCAGTTCTTC. It is translated as CASSFGESHYNEQFF.

The chain uses TRBV2 and TRBJ2-4; 7 nucleotides match TRBD1. Trimming removed 1 base from V and 6 bases from J; junction bases left unmatched: 0. The V gene's germline CDR1 is SNHLY and CDR2 FYNNEI. The CDR3 has 13 amino acids. The CDR3 is CASSEGQGNIQYF. The CDR3 region has the DNA TGTGCCAGCAGTGAAGGACAGGGAAACATTCAGTACTTC.

The chain couples TRBV9 to TRBJ1-2; possible D gene TRBD1, 5 bases. V was trimmed by 4 bases and J by 4 bases, leaving 17 bases between them. The CDR3 consists of 15 residues. Germline V gene lookup returns CDR1 SGDLS and CDR2 YYNGEE. CDR3 sequence (DNA): TGTGCCAGCAGCTTAATACCGGGACCTTCCTATGGCTACACCTTC. It codes for CASSLIPGPSYGYTF.

This clonotype appeared a few times. The gene calls are TRBV10-3 and TRBJ2-7; the D gene is possibly TRBD1 (5 bases). The CDR3 consists of 13 residues. The germline CDR1 and CDR2 sequences are ENHRY and SYGVKD. Trimming removed 6 bases from V and 4 bases from J, with 13 bases in between. In nucleotides, the CDR3 is TGTGCCATCAGCGTTTCAGGGAATTACGAGCAGTACTTC. It translates to CAISVSGNYEQYF.

This clonotype occurred many times. The chain recombines TRBV7-9 with TRBJ1-2; possible D gene TRBD1, 5 bases. Germline V gene data show CDR1 as SEHNR and CDR2 as FQNEAQ (reference sequence). CDR3 length: 14 residues. The V end lost 2 bases, the J end lost 0 bases, and 7 bases lay between the germline ends. The CDR3 region is CASSLIGANYGYTF. CDR3 nucleotide sequence: TGTGCCAGCAGCTTAATAGGGGCTAACTATGGCTACACCTTC.

This chain connects TRBV7-8 to TRBJ1-1, with D perhaps matching TRBD1 (6 bases). The CDR3 contains 16 residues. In germline, CDR1 is SGHVS, CDR2 FQNEAQ. Trimming cost V 5 bases and J 7 bases, with 23 bases left between them. The CDR3 DNA reads TGTGCCAGCAGCGCCCAAGGGGGGGGCATGGCAAATGAAGCTTTCTTT. This translates into CASSAQGGGMANEAFF.

This clonotype has at least ten counts. The chain links TRBV20-1 to TRBJ2-1; 8 positions agree with TRBD1. Germline V gives CDR1 DFQATT, CDR2 SNEGSKA (reference sequence). The CDR3 totals 16 residues. After removal of 0 bases from V and 0 bases from J, the junction contained 4 bases not matched to a gene. The CDR3 sequence is CSARDLGQGSYNEQFF. The CDR3 region has the DNA TGCAGTGCTAGAGACCTTGGACAGGGCTCCTACAATGAGCAGTTCTTC.

This clonotype was detected ten times or more. This chain connects TRBV5-1 to TRBJ2-1; 7 positions agree with TRBD1. The CDR3 runs 15 residues. The junction had 10 bases not matched to a gene; V was cut back by 3 bases and J by 7 bases. Looked up from germline, CDR1 is SGHRS and CDR2 is YFSETQ. CDR3 DNA: TGCGCCAGCAGCTGGGGACAGATCCAATGGAATGAGCAGTTCTTC. It codes for CASSWGQIQWNEQFF.

CDR3 sequence reads: CASSPRDLHNEQFF. The CDR3 region has the DNA TGTGCCAGCTCACCACGAGACTTACACAATGAGCAGTTCTTC. This sequence joins TRBV18 and TRBJ2-1; no firm D call. The CDR3 has 14 residues. The germline V gene has CDR1 KGHSH and CDR2 LQKENI. Trimming removed 1 base at V and 5 bases at J, with 9 bases between.

The chain recombines TRBV20-1 with TRBJ2-7; perhaps TRBD1 as D (5 bases). The ends were cut back, 4 bases at V and 2 bases at J, with 18 bases in the middle. CDR3 length: 15 amino acids. Per the germline V gene, CDR1 is DFQATT and CDR2 is SNEGSKA (reference sequence). CDR3 protein: CSAIAPRQSAYEQYF. CDR3 coding DNA: TGCAGTGCTATTGCCCCAAGACAGTCAGCCTACGAGCAGTACTTC.

This chain links TRBV3-1 with TRBJ2-3; 8 bases match TRBD1. CDR1 and CDR2 from the germline V gene are LGHDT and YNNKEL (reference sequence). The CDR3 loop spans 14 amino acids. The trim removed 3 bases at V and 4 bases at J, leaving 3 bases unmatched. DNA of the CDR3: TGTGCCAGCAGCCAGACAGGGGAGGCAGATACGCAGTATTTT. This sequence encodes CASSQTGEADTQYF.

A word on this clonotype: Just one base apart from a much larger clone, this may be a read error. This chain joins TRBV7-9 and TRBJ2-7; D uncertain. This CDR3 region has 16 residues. CDR1 is SEHNR and CDR2 is FQNEAQ in the germline V gene (reference sequence). Between the trimmed V and J ends, which lost 4 bases and 0 bases, there was a span of 16 bases. CDR3 DNA sequence: TGTGCCAGCAGCTCTCCTGGGGTCCAACGCTCCTACGAGCAGTACTTC. Protein product: CASSSPGVQRSYEQYF.

This clonotype was observed a handful of times. This sequence joins TRBV5-4 and TRBJ1-2; no clear D gene. The CDR3 contains 11 residues. V gave up 3 bases and J gave up 7 bases, with 7 bases separating them. Germline CDR1 is SGHNT and CDR2 is YYREEE (reference sequence). CDR3 residues: CASSSEGGYTF. The CDR3 DNA follows: TGTGCCAGCAGCTCGGAGGGTGGCTACACCTTC.

This clonotype has only a few counts. V usage is TRBV20-1 and J usage is TRBJ1-5; 7 bases map to TRBD1. There are 13 residues in the CDR3. CDR1 is DFQATT, CDR2 SNEGSKA, per germline (reference sequence). The V segment lost 3 bases and the J segment 3 bases; nucleotides outside the gene matches: 2. The CDR3 bases are TGCAGTGCTAGGACAGGGTACAATCAGCCCCAGCATTTT. Its translation: CSARTGYNQPQHF.

This clonotype was seen a handful of times. The chain employs TRBV4-1 and TRBJ2-3; a possible D gene is TRBD1 (5 bases). This CDR3 has 17 residues. Between the trimmed V and J ends, which lost 0 bases and 0 bases, there was a span of 13 bases. The germline V gene encodes CDR1 MGHRA and CDR2 YSYEKL. The CDR3 spells CASSQERGILSTDTQYF. Written as DNA, the CDR3 is TGCGCCAGCAGCCAAGAAAGGGGCATACTTAGCACAGATACGCAGTATTTT.

This clonotype was seen at least ten times. DNA for the CDR3: TGTGCCAGCAGCCCATTTGGGAGGGGCGAGCAGTACTTC. It codes for CASSPFGRGEQYF. This chain uses TRBV25-1 with TRBJ2-7, with 7 bases lining up with TRBD2. Germline assignment: CDR1 MGHDK and CDR2 SYGVNS. J lost 6 bases, V lost 6 bases, and 8 bases had no gene match. The CDR3 consists of 13 residues.

This clonotype is medium-sized. The V gene is TRBV5-1, the J gene TRBJ2-7; TRBD1 is a possible D gene (5 bases). The CDR3 length is 15 residues. The V gene lost 0 bases and the J gene lost 2 bases, with 12 bases spanning the gap. The V gene's germline CDR1 is SGHRS and CDR2 YFSETQ. The CDR3: CASSLVSAGPYEQYF. CDR3 in DNA: TGCGCCAGCAGCTTGGTATCGGCAGGGCCCTACGAGCAGTACTTC.

In this sample, this clonotype turned up a few times. The chain couples TRBV20-1 to TRBJ1-1; TRBD1 aligns across 10 bases. This CDR3 contains 14 residues. V lost 5 bases to trimming and J lost 7 bases; unmatched junction nucleotides: 10. The germline V gene encodes CDR1 DFQATT and CDR2 SNEGSKA (reference sequence). The CDR3 DNA is TGCAGTGCTGGACGACAGGGGGCCGTGGGTGAAGCTTTCTTT. This translates into CSAGRQGAVGEAFF.

The chain uses TRBV5-1 and TRBJ1-2; the D is unclear. Germline lookup yields CDR1 SGHRS and CDR2 YFSETQ. Trimming stripped 0 bases from V and 0 bases from J, with 9 bases between. CDR3 size: 15 residues. In DNA, the CDR3 is TGCGCCAGCAGCTTGGCCGGGCGTCCTAACTATGGCTACACCTTC. Translated, it gives CASSLAGRPNYGYTF.